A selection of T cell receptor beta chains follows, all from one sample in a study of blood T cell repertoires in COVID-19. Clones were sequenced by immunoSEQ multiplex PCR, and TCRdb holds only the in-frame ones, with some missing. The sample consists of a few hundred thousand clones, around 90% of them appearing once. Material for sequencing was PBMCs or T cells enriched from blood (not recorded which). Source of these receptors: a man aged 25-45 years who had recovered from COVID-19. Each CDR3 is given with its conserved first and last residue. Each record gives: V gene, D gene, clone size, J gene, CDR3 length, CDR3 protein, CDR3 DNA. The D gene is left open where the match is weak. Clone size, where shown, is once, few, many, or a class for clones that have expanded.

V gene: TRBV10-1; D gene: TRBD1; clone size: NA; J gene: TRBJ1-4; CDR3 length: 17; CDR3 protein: CASSEVHPGQGGEKLFF; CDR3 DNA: TGCGCCAGCAGTGAGGTGCACCCGGGACAGGGTGGCGAAAAACTGTTTTTT
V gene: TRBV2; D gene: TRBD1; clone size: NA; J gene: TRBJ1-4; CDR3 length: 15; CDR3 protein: CASRNTGTANEKLFF; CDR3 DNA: TGTGCCAGCAGAAATACCGGGACAGCTAATGAAAAACTGTTTTTT
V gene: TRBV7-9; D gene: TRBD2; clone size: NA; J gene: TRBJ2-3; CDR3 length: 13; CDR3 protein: CATTSGGADTQYF; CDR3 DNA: TGTGCCACCACTAGCGGGGGGGCCGATACGCAGTATTTT
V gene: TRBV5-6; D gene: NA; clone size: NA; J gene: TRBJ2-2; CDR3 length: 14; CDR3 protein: CASSSGTNTGELFF; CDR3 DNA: TGTGCCAGCAGCTCGGGGACGAACACCGGGGAGCTGTTTTTT
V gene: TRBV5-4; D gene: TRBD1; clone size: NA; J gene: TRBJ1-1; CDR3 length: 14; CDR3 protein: CASTIGQGNTEAFF; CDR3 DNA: TGTGCCAGCACCATTGGACAGGGCAACACTGAAGCTTTCTTT
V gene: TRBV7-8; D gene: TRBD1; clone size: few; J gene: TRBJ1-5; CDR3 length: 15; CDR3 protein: CASSTGQGANQPQHF; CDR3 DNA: TGTGCCAGCAGCACCGGACAGGGGGCAAATCAGCCCCAGCATTTT
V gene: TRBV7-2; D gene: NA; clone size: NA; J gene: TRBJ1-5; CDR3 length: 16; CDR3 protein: CASSSLPADSYQPQHF; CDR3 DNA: TGTGCCAGCAGTTCGCTCCCGGCCGACAGCTATCAGCCCCAGCATTTT
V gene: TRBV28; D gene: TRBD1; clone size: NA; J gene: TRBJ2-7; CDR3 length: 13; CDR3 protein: CASIDPRGYEQYF; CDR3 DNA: TGTGCCAGCATAGACCCCAGGGGGTACGAGCAGTACTTC
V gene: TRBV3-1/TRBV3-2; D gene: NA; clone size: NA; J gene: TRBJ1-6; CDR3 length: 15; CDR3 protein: CASSQDRGVRSPLHF; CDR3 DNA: TGTGCCAGCAGCCAAGACAGGGGTGTACGTTCACCCCTCCACTTT
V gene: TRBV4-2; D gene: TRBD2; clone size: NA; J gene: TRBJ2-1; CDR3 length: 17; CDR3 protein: CASSQETMRGGATEQFF; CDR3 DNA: TGTGCCAGCAGCCAAGAGACTATGCGCGGGGGGGCCACTGAGCAGTTCTTC
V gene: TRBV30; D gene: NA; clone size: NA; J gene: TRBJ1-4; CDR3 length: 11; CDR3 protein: CAWSVSEKLFF; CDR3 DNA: TGTGCCTGGAGTGTTAGCGAAAAACTGTTTTTT
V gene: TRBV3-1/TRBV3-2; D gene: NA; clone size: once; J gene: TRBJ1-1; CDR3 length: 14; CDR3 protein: CASSRMTENTEAFF; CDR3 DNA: TGTGCCAGCAGCCGTATGACAGAGAACACTGAAGCTTTCTTT
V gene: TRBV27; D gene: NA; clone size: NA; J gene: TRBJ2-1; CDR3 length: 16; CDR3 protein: CASSLEGGGFYNEQFF; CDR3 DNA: TGTGCCAGCAGTTTAGAGGGGGGGGGCTTTTACAATGAGCAGTTCTTC
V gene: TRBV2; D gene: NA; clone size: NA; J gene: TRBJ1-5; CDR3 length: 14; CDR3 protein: CASSDGFRLGPQHF; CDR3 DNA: TGTGCCAGCAGTGACGGGTTCCGGTTGGGGCCCCAGCATTTT
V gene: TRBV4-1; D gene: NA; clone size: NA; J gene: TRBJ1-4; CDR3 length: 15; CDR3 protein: CASSQARATNEKLFF; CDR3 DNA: TGCGCCAGCAGCCAAGCGCGGGCAACTAATGAAAAACTGTTTTTT
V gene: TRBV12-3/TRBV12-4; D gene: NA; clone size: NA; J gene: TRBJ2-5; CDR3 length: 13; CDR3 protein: CASRGGGRETQYF; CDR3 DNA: TGTGCCAGCAGGGGAGGGGGGAGAGAGACCCAGTACTTC
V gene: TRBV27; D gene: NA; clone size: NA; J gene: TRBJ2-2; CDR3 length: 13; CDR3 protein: CASSLRGTGELFF; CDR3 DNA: TGTGCCAGCAGTTTACGGGGTACCGGGGAGCTGTTTTTT
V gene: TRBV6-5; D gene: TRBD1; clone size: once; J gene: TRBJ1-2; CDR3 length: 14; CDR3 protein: CASSYSPGQYGYTF; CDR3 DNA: TGTGCCAGCAGTTACTCGCCGGGACAGTATGGCTACACCTTC
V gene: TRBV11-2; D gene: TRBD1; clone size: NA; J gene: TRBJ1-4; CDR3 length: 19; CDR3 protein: CASSSPRDRGIMGDEKLFF; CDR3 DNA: TGTGCCAGCAGCTCACCCCGGGACAGGGGAATTATGGGCGATGAAAAACTGTTTTTT
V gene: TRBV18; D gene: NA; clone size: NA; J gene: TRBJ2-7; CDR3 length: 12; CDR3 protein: CASSPNIYEQYF; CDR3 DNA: TGTGCCAGCTCACCAAACATATACGAGCAGTACTTC
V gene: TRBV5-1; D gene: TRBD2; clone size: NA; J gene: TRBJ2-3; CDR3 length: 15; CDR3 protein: CASSSSGGSTDTQYF; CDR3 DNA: TGCGCCAGCAGCAGTAGCGGGGGGAGCACAGATACGCAGTATTTT
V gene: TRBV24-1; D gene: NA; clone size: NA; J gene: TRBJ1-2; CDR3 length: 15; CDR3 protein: CATSDKDSFNYGYTF; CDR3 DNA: TGTGCCACCAGTGATAAGGACAGCTTTAACTATGGCTACACCTTC
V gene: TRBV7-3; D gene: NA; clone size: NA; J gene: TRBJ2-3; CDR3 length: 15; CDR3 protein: CASSLNLATADTQYF; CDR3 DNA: TGTGCCAGCAGCTTAAATCTAGCGACGGCAGATACGCAGTATTTT
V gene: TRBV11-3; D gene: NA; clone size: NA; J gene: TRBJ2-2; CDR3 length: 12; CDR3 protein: CASSGRGGELFF; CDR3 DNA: TGTGCCAGCAGCGGCAGGGGCGGGGAGCTGTTTTTT